This TCR beta chain comes out of a study of T cell changes during pregnancy in multiple sclerosis. Sequencing was performed with immunoSEQ multiplex PCR; in TCRdb, only in-frame clones are kept and a portion is missing. This table holds around 67,000 clones, roughly 88% found once. In germline, CDR1 is MNHEY, CDR2 SMNVEV (reference sequence). Trimming took off 0 bases at V and 10 bases at J, with 12 bases between the two ends. This CDR3 spans 13 amino acids. The source material was peripheral blood, sampled after pregnancy. The origin of this receptor is a female donor in good health, enrolled as a control in a pregnancy study. The V and J genes are TRBV27 and TRBJ1-2, with a weak D call TRBD1 (6 bases). The CDR3 sequence: CASSLSMGADYTF. CDR3 coding DNA: TGTGCCAGCAGTTTATCGATGGGGGCCGACTACACCTTC.